This T cell receptor beta chain comes out of a study of T cell repertoires in aging, cancer and after chemotherapy. Study details: Healthy donor repertoires were recorded over several months to years and showed clear clonal overlap. Whole-study findings and limits: In cancer patients, declining TCR diversity with age involved lost richness and lost evenness.

Multiplex touch-down PCR with TRB-A/B primers amplified rearranged V-D-J TRB sequences. MiXCR, run by TCRdb on the multiplex PCR reads, gives a single entry per CDR3 protein. Among some 8,100 distinct CDR3 sequences listed, over 50% were seen once. TCR beta rearrangements were amplified from peripheral blood genomic DNA. This clonotype came up a few times. No antigen is known for it. This CDR3 has 14 amino acids. V was clipped by 5 bases and J by 4 bases; unmatched bases: 8. The specimen was blood. The receptor was derived from a human donor in good health. The rearrangement links TRBV12-3 or TRBV12-4 to TRBJ2-7, with TRBD1 matching 7 bases. The CDR3 sequence is CASSRGQGEYEQYF. CDR3 bases: TGTGCCAGCAGTAGAGGGCAGGGGGAGTACGAGCAGTACTTC.